This T cell receptor (beta chain) was identified during a study of shared clonotypes between healthy human individuals. In the study overall: The plates for each donor numbered three CD4 naive, three CD4 memory, two CD8 naive and one CD8 memory.

In germline, CDR1 is SGHVS, CDR2 FQNEAQ. This CDR3 has 16 amino acids. Germline trimming cut 4 bases from V and 0 bases from J; bases unmatched to any gene: 6. A remark on this clone: Its antigen is not identified.

Overall study findings and caveats: A handful of donors showed sharing of approximately 5% of naive CD4 clonotypes. Even with large depth, rarefaction showed that sorted-subset sequencing was incomplete. Only a few donors were included, so the genetic and exposure-history diversity represented was limited.

Some clones are missing from TCRdb's copy, which holds only in-frame ones; the method was immunoSEQ multiplex PCR. The table records roughly 700,000 clones, 90% of them present only once. This TCR was sampled from a man younger than 35 in good health. Some clones in this sample may be carry-over from other donors' samples. This rearrangement joins TRBV7-8 to TRBJ1-5, with 7 nucleotides matching TRBD1. Sequenced input: memory CD8+ T cells from PBMCs. This sample's subset: CD45RO+ cells pooled with CCR7-negative TemRA cells. In nucleotides, the CDR3 is TGTGCCAGCAGCTCGTACAGGGGTTATAGCAATCAGCCCCAGCATTTT. It translates to CASSSYRGYSNQPQHF.